Following are 10 T cell receptor beta chains from one sample sequenced in a study of cytomegalovirus exposure and HLA in healthy donors. Primers for the PCR totalled 60 Vbeta and 13 Jbeta. The method was immunoSEQ multiplex PCR; TCRdb's version includes in-frame clones alone and lacks a portion of them. The table includes some 140,000 clones, approximately 80% detected once. Sequencing was carried out using PBMCs. The receptors originated from a woman aged 40 to 55 in good health and CMV-seropositive.

This clone was observed a single time. This chain connects TRBV7-9 to TRBJ2-7; TRBD2 matches 10 bases. The CDR3 is 15 amino acids. The V gene's germline CDR1 is SEHNR and CDR2 FQNEAQ (reference sequence). V shed 5 bases, J shed 0 bases, and the junction held 4 bases outside the gene matches. In DNA, the CDR3 is TGTGCCAGCAGCCCAGGACTAGCGGTCTCCTACGAGCAGTACTTC. It yields the protein CASSPGLAVSYEQYF.

Only one count was recorded for this clone. This sequence joins TRBV27 and TRBJ2-6; D uncertain. The V gene's germline CDR1 is MNHEY and CDR2 SMNVEV (reference sequence). The V end lost 8 bases, the J end lost 1 base, and 3 bases lay between the germline ends. This CDR3 comprises 12 residues. CDR3 sequence reads: CASPSGANVLTF. DNA for the CDR3: TGTGCCAGCCCATCTGGGGCCAACGTCCTGACTTTC.

V gene TRBV9 combines with J gene TRBJ1-2; 8 nucleotides line up with TRBD1. J lost 7 bases, V lost 3 bases, and 11 bases had no gene match. Germline-derived CDR1 and CDR2 are SGDLS and YYNGEE. This CDR3 has 15 residues. The CDR3 here is CASSAPTGDGGGYTF. The CDR3 nucleotides are TGTGCCAGCAGCGCCCCGACAGGGGATGGAGGTGGCTACACCTTC.

The chain recombines TRBV13 with TRBJ1-3; no clear D gene. Trimming removed 5 bases at V and 0 bases at J, with 14 bases between. This CDR3 contains 16 residues. From germline, CDR1 is PRHDT and CDR2 FYEKMQ (reference sequence). CDR3 sequence reads: CASSLGRGSSGNTIYF. CDR3 DNA sequence: TGTGCCAGCAGCCTCGGACGGGGAAGCTCTGGAAACACCATATATTTT.

The chain has TRBV5-4 and TRBJ2-3; tentatively, D is TRBD2 (5 bases). V lost 4 bases and J 1 base, leaving 13 bases between the germline ends. The CDR3 covers 15 residues. CDR1 SGHNT and CDR2 YYREEE come from the germline V gene (reference sequence). For the CDR3, the DNA is TGTGCCAGCAGCCCACCCGGTAGCGGCACAGATACGCAGTATTTT. Translated: CASSPPGSGTDTQYF.

The genes are TRBV7-6 and TRBJ2-1; the D gene is possibly TRBD2 (6 bases). The CDR3 length is 15 residues. Trimming cost V 2 bases and J 2 bases, with 10 bases left between them. CDR1 and CDR2 (germline): SGHVS, FNYEAQ. This CDR3 is CASSLSSGPYNEQFF. The CDR3 region has the DNA TGTGCCAGCAGCTTAAGTAGCGGCCCCTACAATGAGCAGTTCTTC.

This clone appeared a few times. The J gene is TRBJ2-7, the V gene TRBV15; TRBD2 aligns across 8 bases. The CDR3 covers 14 residues. The germline V gene has CDR1 LNHNV and CDR2 YYDKDF (reference sequence). The V gene end was trimmed by 6 bases and the J gene end by 1 base; junction bases not matched to a gene: 5. CDR3 bases: TGTGCCACCAGGGCGGGAGGTTTTTCCTACGAGCAGTACTTC. It is translated as CATRAGGFSYEQYF.

Here the CDR3 reads CASSRLAGPRETQYF. CDR3 nucleotides: TGTGCCAGCAGCCGACTAGCGGGCCCGCGAGAGACCCAGTACTTC. The chain uses TRBV7-3 and TRBJ2-5, with 10 bases fitting TRBD2. With V trimmed by 5 bases and J by 4 bases, 7 bases remained unmatched. From germline, CDR1 is SGHTA and CDR2 FQGTGA. The CDR3 covers 15 residues.

The gene calls are TRBV2 and TRBJ2-1; 10 bases are shared with TRBD2. The junction had 14 bases not matched to a gene; V was cut back by 7 bases and J by 5 bases. CDR3 size: 17 residues. Germline assignment: CDR1 SNHLY and CDR2 FYNNEI. The CDR3 bases are TGTGCCAGCATTTATCCCAGCGGGAGGGCCAGGGACAATGAGCAGTTCTTC. Its translation: CASIYPSGRARDNEQFF.

The V and J genes are TRBV5-1 and TRBJ2-7; 10 bases are shared with TRBD2. Unmatched junction bases numbered 6, after V lost 5 bases and J lost 4 bases. Germline V gene lookup returns CDR1 SGHRS and CDR2 YFSETQ. The CDR3 spans 14 residues. CDR3 sequence reads: CASRRTSGAYEQYF. As DNA, the CDR3 is TGCGCCAGCAGACGGACTAGCGGAGCTTACGAGCAGTACTTC.